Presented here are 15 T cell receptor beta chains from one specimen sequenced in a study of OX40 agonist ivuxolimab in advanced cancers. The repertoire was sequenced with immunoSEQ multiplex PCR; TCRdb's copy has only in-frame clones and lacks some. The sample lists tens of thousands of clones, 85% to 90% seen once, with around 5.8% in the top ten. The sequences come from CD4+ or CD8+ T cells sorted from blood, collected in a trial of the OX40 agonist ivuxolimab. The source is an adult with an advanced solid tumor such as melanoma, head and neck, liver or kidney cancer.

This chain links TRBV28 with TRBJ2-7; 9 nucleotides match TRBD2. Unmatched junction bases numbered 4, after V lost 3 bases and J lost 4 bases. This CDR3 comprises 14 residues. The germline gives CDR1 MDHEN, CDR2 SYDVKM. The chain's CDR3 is CASSFAGGSYEQYF. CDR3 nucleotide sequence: TGTGCCAGCAGTTTTGCGGGAGGGTCATACGAGCAGTACTTC.

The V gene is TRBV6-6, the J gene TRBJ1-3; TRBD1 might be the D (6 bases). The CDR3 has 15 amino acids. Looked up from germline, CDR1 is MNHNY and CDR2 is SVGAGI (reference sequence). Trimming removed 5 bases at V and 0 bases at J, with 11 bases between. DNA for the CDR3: TGTGCCAGCAGTAATGGACAGTCCTCTGGAAACACCATATATTTT. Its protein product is CASSNGQSSGNTIYF.

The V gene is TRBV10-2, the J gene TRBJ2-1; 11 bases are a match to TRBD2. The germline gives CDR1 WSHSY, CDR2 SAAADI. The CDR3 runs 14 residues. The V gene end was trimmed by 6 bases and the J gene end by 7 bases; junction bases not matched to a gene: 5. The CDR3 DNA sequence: TGCGCCAGCAGCCCCGGACTAGCGGGTAATGAGCAGTTCTTC. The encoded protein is CASSPGLAGNEQFF.

The CDR3 here is CSVGTSPTYEQYF. The CDR3 nucleotides are TGCAGCGTCGGGACTAGCCCGACGTACGAGCAGTACTTC. V gene TRBV29-1 combines with J gene TRBJ2-7; TRBD2 matches at 9 bases. The ends lost 6 bases at V and 4 bases at J; junction bases unmatched: 7. CDR1 is SQVTM and CDR2 is ANQGSEA in the germline V gene. This CDR3 comprises 13 residues.

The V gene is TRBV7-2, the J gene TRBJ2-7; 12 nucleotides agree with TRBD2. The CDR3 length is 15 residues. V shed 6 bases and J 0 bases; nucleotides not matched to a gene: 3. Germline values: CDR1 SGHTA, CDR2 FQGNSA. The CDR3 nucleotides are TGTGCCAGCAGACTGACTAGCGGGAGCTCCTACGAGCAGTACTTC. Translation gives CASRLTSGSSYEQYF.

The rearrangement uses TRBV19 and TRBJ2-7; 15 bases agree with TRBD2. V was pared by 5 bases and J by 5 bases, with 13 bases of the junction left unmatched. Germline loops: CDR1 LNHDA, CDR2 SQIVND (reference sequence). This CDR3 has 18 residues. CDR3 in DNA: TGTGCCAGTAGTCCCGGGACTAGCGGGGGGCAAAGGGGGAACGAGCAGTACTTC. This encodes CASSPGTSGGQRGNEQYF. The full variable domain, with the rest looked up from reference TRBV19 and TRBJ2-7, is DGGITQSPKYLFRKEGQNVTLSCEQNLNHDAMYWYRQDPGQGLRLIYYSQIVNDFQKGDIAEGYSVSREKKESFPLTVTSAQKNPTAFYLCASSPGTSGGQRGNEQYFGPGTRLTVT.

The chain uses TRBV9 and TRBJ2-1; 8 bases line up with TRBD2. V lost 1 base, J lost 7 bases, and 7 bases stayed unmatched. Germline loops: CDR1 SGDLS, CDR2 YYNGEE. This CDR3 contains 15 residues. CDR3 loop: CASSVRAGGPNEQFF. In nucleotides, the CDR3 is TGTGCCAGCAGCGTACGGGCGGGAGGTCCGAATGAGCAGTTCTTC.

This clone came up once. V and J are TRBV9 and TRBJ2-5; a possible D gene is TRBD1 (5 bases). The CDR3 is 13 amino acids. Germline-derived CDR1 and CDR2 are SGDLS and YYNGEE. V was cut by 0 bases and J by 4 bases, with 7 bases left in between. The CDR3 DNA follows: TGTGCCAGCAGCGTAGGGGGCCGAGAGACCCAGTACTTC. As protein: CASSVGGRETQYF. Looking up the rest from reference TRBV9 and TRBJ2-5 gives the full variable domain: DSGVTQTPKHLITATGQRVTLRCSPRSGDLSVYWYQQSLDQGLQFLIQYYNGEERAKGNILERFSAQQFPDLHSELNLSSLELGDSALYFCASSVGGRETQYFGPGTRLLVL.

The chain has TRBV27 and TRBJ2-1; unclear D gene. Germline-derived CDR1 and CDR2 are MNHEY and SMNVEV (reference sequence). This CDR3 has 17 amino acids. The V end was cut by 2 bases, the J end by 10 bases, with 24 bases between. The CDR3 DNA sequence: TGTGCCAGCAGTTTAGTTTTAGAGCCCCTAGGTGCGTTGGAGCAGTTCTTC. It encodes CASSLVLEPLGALEQFF.

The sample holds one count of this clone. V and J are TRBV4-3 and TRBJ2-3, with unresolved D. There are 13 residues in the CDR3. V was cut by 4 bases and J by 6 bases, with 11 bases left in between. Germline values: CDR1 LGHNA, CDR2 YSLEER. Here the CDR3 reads CASSPRRRDTQYF. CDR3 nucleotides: TGCGCCAGCAGCCCCCGCCGACGGGATACGCAGTATTTT.

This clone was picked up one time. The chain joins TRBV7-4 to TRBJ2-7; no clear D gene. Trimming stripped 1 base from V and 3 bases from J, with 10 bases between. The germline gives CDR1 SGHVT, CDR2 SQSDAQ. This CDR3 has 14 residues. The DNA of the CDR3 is TGTGCCAGCAGCTTAGAAAAGTTTCTCTACGAGCAGTACTTC. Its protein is CASSLEKFLYEQYF. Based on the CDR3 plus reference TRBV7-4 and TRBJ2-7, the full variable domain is GAGVSQSPRYKVAKRGRDVALRCDSISGHVTLYWYRQTLGQGSEVLTYSQSDAQRDKSGRPSGRFSAERPERSVSTLKIQRTEQGDSAVYLCASSLEKFLYEQYFGPGTRLTVT.

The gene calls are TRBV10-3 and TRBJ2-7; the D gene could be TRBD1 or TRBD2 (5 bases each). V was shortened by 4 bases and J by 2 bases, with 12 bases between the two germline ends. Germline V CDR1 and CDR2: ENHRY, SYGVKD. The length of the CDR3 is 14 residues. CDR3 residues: CAISGTGGAYEQYF. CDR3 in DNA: TGTGCCATCAGTGGAACAGGAGGCGCCTACGAGCAGTACTTC.

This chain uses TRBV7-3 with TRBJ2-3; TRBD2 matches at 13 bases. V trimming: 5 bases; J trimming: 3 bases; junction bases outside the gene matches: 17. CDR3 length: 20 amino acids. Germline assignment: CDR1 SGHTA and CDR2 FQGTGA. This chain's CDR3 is CASSQRTGTSGMVGTDTQYF. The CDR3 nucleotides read TGTGCCAGCAGCCAGCGTACCGGGACTAGCGGGATGGTGGGGACAGATACGCAGTATTTT.

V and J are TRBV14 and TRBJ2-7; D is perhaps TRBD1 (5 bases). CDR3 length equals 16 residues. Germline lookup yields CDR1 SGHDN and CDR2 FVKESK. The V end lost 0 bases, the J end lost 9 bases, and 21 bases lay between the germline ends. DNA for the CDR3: TGTGCCAGCAGCCAAGATAAAGGGGTCAGGACCGAAAGGCAGTACTTC. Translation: CASSQDKGVRTERQYF. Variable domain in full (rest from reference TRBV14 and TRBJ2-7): EAGVTQFPSHSVIEKGQTVTLRCDPISGHDNLYWYRRVMGKEIKFLLHFVKESKQDESGMPNNRFLAERTGGTYSTLKVQPAELEDSGVYFCASSQDKGVRTERQYFGPGTRLTVT.

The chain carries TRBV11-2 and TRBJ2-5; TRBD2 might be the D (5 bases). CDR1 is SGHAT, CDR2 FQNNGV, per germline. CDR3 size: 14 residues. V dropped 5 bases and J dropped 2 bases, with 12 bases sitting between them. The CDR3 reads CASSPSGVQETQYF. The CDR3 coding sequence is TGTGCCAGCAGCCCTTCCGGGGTGCAAGAGACCCAGTACTTC.